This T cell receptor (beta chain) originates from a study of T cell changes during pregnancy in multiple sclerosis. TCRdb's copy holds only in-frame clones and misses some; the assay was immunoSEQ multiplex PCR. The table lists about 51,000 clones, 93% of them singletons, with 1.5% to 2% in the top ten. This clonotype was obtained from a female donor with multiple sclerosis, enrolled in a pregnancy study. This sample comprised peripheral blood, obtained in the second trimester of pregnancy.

The chain's CDR3 is CASRSYIDQSNQPQHF. The CDR3 bases are TGTGCCAGCCGCAGTTACATCGATCAAAGCAATCAGCCCCAGCATTTT. This rearrangement joins TRBV6-6 to TRBJ1-5; D call uncertain. The CDR3 totals 16 residues. V dropped 8 bases and J dropped 1 base, with 18 bases sitting between them. Germline-derived CDR1 and CDR2 are MNHNY and SVGAGI (reference sequence).